A single T cell receptor (beta chain) is shown here with its context. Its antigen is as yet unknown. These data belong to a study of graft-versus-host responses after intestinal transplantation. Study-level background: Anti-thymocyte globulin induction, then tacrolimus and steroids for about three years, went to all recipients.

Profiled with immunoSEQ multiplex PCR; TCRdb holds only in-frame clones, not every one. Of some 39,000 clones in the sample, 90% to 95% are singletons; the top ten hold around 0.22%. This CDR3 is built from 13 residues. V was pared by 7 bases and J by 4 bases, with 11 bases between. Germline V gene sequence: CDR1 MNHEY, CDR2 SMNVEV (reference sequence). The TCR was taken from a human donor who was the organ donor for an intestinal transplant. This material consisted of unstimulated CD8+ T cells sorted from spleen or lymph node cells, taken before transplant. This rearrangement joins TRBV27 to TRBJ2-1; D possibly corresponds to TRBD1 (6 bases). In nucleotides, the CDR3 is TGTGCCAGCATGGCAGGGGCGTACAATGAGCAGTTCTTC. Translation: CASMAGAYNEQFF.